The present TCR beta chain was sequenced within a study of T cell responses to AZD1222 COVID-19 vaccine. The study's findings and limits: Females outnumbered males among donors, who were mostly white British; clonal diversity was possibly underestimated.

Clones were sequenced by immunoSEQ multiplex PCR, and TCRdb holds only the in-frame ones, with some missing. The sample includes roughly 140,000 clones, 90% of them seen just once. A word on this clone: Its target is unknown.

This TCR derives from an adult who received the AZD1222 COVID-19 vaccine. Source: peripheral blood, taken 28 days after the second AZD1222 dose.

CDR3 residues: CASILTGTGVNEQFF. The CDR3 DNA is TGTGCCAGCATTCTTACCGGGACAGGGGTGAATGAGCAGTTCTTC. The rearrangement links TRBV28 to TRBJ2-1, with 10 positions matching TRBD1. There are 15 residues in the CDR3. Germline values: CDR1 MDHEN, CDR2 SYDVKM. With V trimmed by 7 bases and J by 7 bases, 10 bases remained unmatched.